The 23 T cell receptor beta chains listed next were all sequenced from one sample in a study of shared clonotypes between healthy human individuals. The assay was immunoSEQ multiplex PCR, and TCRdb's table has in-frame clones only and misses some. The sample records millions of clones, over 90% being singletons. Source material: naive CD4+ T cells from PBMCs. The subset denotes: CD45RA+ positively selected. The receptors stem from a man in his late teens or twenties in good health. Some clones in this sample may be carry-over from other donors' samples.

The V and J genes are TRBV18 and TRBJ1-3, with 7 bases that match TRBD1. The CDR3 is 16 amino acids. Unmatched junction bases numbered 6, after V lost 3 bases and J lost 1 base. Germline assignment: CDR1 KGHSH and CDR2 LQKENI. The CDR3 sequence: CASSPFTGDSGNTIYF. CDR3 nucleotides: TGTGCCAGCTCACCTTTTACAGGGGATTCTGGAAACACCATATATTTT.

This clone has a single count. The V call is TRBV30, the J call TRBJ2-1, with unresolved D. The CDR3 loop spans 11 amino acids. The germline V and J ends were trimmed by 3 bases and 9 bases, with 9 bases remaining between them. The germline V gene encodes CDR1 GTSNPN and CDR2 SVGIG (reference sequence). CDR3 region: CAWSWWGEQFF. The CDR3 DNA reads TGTGCCTGGAGCTGGTGGGGTGAGCAGTTCTTC.

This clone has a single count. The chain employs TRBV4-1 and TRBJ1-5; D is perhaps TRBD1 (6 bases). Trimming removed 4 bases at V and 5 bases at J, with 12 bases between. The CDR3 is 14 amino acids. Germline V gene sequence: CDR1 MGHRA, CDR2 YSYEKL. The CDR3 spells CASSPLGGYQPQHF. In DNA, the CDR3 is TGCGCCAGCAGCCCCCTGGGGGGCTATCAGCCCCAGCATTTT.

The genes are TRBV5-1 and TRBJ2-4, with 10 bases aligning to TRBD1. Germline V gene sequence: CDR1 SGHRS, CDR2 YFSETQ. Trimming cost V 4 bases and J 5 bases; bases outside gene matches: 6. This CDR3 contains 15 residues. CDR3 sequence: CASSPTGGRENIQYF. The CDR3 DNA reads TGCGCCAGCAGCCCGACAGGGGGCAGGGAAAACATTCAGTACTTC.

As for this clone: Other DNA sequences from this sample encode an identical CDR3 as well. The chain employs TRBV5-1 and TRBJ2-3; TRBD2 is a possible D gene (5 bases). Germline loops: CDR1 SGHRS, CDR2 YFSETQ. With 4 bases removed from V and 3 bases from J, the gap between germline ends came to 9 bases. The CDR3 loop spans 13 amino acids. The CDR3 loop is CASSLGGTDTQYF. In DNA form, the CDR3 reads TGCGCCAGCAGCCTAGGAGGAACAGATACGCAGTATTTT.

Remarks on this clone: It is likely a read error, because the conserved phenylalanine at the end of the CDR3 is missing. The CDR3 sequence: CASGGVLGEQYL. The CDR3 DNA reads TGTGCCAGCGGCGGGGTCCTCGGGGAGCAGTACCTC. The chain employs TRBV28 and TRBJ2-7, with a weak D call TRBD2 (6 bases). V was clipped by 8 bases and J by 7 bases, with 15 bases between them. Germline lookup yields CDR1 MDHEN and CDR2 SYDVKM. This CDR3 comprises 12 residues.

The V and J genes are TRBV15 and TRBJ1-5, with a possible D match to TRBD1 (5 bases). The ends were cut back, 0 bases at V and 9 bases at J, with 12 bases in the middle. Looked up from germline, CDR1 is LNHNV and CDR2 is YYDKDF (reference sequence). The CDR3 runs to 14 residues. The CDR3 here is CATSRDPQGGPQHF. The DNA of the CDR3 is TGTGCCACCAGCAGAGATCCCCAGGGTGGGCCCCAGCATTTT.

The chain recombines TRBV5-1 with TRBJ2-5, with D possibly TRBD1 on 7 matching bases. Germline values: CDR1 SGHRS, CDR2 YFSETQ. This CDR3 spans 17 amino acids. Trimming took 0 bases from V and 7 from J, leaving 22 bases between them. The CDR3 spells CASSLDAGTVIGGTQYF. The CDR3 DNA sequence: TGCGCCAGCAGCTTGGATGCGGGGACAGTAATCGGCGGGACCCAGTACTTC.

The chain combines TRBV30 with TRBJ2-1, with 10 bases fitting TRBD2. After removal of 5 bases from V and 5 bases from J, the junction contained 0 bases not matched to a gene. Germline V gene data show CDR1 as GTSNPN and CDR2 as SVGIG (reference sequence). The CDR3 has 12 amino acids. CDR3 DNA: TGTGCCTGGGGACTAGCGGACAATGAGCAGTTCTTC. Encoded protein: CAWGLADNEQFF.

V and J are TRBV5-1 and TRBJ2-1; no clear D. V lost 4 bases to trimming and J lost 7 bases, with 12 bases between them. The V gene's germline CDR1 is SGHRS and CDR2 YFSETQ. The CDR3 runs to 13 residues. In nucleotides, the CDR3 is TGCGCCAGCAGCCGCTCTGGAACAAATGAGCAGTTCTTC. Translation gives CASSRSGTNEQFF.

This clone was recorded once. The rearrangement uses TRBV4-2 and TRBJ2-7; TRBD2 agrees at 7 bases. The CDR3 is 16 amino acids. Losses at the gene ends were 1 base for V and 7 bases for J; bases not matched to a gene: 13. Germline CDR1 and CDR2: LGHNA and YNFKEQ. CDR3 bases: TGTGCCAGCAGCCAAGGTCCAGGCGGGACTACTGGGGAGCAGTACTTC. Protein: CASSQGPGGTTGEQYF.

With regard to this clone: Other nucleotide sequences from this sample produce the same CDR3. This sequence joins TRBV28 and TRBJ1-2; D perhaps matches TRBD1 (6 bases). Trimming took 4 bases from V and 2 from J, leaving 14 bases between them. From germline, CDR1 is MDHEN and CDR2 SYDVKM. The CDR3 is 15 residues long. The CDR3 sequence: CASSSTGTSNYGYTF. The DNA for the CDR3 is TGTGCCAGCAGTTCGACCGGGACATCAAACTATGGCTACACCTTC.

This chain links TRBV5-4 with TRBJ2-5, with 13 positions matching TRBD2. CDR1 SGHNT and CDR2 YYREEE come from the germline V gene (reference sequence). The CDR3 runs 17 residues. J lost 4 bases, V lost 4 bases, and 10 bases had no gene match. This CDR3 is CASSLSGTSGTRETQYF. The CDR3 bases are TGTGCCAGCAGCCTGTCCGGGACTAGCGGGACTCGAGAGACCCAGTACTTC.

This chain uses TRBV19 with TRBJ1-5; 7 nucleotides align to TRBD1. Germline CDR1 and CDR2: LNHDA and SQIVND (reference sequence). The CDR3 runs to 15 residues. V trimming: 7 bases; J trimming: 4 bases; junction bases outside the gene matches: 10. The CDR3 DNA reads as TGTGCCAGTACCCTGAGGGGACAGAAAAATCAGCCCCAGCATTTT. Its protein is CASTLRGQKNQPQHF.

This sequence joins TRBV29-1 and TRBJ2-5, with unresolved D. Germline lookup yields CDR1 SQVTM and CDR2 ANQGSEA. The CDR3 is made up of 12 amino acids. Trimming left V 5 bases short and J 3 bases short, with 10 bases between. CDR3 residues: CSVSSGEETQYF. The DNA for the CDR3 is TGCAGCGTTTCGTCTGGAGAAGAGACCCAGTACTTC.

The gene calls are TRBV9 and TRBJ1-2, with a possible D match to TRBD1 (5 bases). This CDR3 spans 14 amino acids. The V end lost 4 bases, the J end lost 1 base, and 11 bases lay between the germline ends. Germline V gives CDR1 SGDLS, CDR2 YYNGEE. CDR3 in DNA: TGTGCCAGCAGCCCGGGGGGACTTAACTATGGCTACACCTTC. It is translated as CASSPGGLNYGYTF.

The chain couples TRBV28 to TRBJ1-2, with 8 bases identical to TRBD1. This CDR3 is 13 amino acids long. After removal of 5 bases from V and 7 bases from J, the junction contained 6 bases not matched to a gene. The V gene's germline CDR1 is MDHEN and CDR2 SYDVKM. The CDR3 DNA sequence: TGTGCCAGCAGTCCCGGACAGGGTAGTGGCTACACCTTC. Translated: CASSPGQGSGYTF.

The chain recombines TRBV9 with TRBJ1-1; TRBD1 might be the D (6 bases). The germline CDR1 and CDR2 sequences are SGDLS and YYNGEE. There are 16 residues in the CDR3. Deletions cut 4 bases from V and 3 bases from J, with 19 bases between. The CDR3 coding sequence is TGTGCCAGCAGCATACTAAGGGGGTCTCGTGACACTGAAGCTTTCTTT. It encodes CASSILRGSRDTEAFF.

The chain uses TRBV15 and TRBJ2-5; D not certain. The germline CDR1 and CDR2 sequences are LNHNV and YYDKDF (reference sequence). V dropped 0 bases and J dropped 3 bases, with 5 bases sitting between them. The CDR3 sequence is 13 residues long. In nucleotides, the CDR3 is TGTGCCACCAGCAGAGATGAAGAAGAGACCCAGTACTTC. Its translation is CATSRDEEETQYF. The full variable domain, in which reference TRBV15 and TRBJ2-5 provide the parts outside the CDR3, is DAMVIQNPRYQVTQFGKPVTLSCSQTLNHNVMYWYQQKSSQAPKLLFHYYDKDFNNEADTPDNFQSRRPNTSFCFLDIRSPGLGDTAMYLCATSRDEEETQYFGPGTRLLVL.

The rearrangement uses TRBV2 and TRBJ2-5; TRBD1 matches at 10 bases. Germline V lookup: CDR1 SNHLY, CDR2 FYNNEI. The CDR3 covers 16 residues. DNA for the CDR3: TGTGGGACGTATAGGAGACAGGGGGCTTCCCAAGAGACCCAGTACTTC. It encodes CGTYRRQGASQETQYF.

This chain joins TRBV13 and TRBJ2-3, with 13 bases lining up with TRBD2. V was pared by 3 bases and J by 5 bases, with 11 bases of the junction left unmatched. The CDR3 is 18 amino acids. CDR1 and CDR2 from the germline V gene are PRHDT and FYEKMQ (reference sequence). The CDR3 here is CASSFQRTSGSFVDTQYF. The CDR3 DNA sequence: TGTGCCAGCAGCTTCCAGAGGACTAGCGGGAGTTTCGTAGATACGCAGTATTTT.

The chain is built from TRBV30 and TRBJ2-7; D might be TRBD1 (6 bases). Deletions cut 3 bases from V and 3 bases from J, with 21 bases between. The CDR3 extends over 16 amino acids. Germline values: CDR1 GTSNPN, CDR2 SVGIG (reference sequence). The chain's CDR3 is CAWRHPGTRNLYEQYF. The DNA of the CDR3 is TGTGCCTGGAGACACCCCGGGACACGGAACCTCTACGAGCAGTACTTC.

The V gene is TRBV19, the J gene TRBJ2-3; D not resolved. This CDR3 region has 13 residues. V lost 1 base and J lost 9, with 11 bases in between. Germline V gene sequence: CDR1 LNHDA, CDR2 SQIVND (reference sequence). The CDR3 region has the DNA TGTGCCAGTAGTATAGGGACCCCTTACACGCAGTATTTT. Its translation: CASSIGTPYTQYF. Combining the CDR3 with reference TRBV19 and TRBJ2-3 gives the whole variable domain DGGITQSPKYLFRKEGQNVTLSCEQNLNHDAMYWYRQDPGQGLRLIYYSQIVNDFQKGDIAEGYSVSREKKESFPLTVTSAQKNPTAFYLCASSIGTPYTQYFGPGTRLTVL.